This TCR beta chain came from a study of Graves' ophthalmopathy and Graves' hyperthyroidism. Amplified material comprised TCR beta CDR3 regions derived from RNA transcripts. First-round RT-PCR relied on HTBI primers, and a second-round multiplex PCR came next. TCRdb analysed the multiplex PCR reads with MiXCR anew, one entry per CDR3 protein. The data contain roughly 1.1 million distinct CDR3 sequences, about 35% of them singletons. The CDR3 has 14 amino acids. The J segment lost 11 bases and the V segment lost 6 bases, leaving 8 bases of the junction unmatched. CDR1 SEHNR and CDR2 FQNEAQ come from the germline V gene (reference sequence). Findings and caveats of the study: Built on 13 signatures, a model told ophthalmopathy apart from stable hyperthyroidism with 85% to 90% sensitivity and over 80% specificity. Thyroid clonotypes that were expanded above 0.001 frequency mostly also appeared in blood.

This clonotype was observed at least ten times. Its antigen is currently unknown. The clonotype comes from an adult man with Graves' hyperthyroidism. The rearrangement uses TRBV7-9 and TRBJ2-2; 11 bases line up with TRBD1. Sequencing was performed on peripheral blood or thyroid tissue (not recorded which). As DNA, the CDR3 is TGTGCCAGCAGGGGACAGGGGGATTTTCGTGAGCTGTTTTTT. The encoded protein is CASRGQGDFRELFF.